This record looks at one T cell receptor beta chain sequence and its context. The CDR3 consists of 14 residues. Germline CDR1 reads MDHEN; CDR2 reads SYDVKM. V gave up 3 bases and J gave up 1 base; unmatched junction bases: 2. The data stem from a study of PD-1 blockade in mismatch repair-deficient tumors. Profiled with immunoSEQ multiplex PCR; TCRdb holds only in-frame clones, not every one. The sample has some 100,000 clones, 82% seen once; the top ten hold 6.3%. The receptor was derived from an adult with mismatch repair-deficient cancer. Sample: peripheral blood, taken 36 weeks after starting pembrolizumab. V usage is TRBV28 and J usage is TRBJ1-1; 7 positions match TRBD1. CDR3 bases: TGTGCCAGCAGTTTTGGGGACAGGAACACTGAAGCTTTCTTT. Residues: CASSFGDRNTEAFF.